The source of this TCR beta chain is a study of cytomegalovirus exposure and HLA in healthy donors. Turning to the study itself: Genetic ancestry analysis placed approximately 80% of the roughly 400 donors that were genotyped in the Caucasian-associated cluster. General study results and limits: With later analysis, a missense DCLRE1C variant became linked to TCR beta V- and J-gene trimming. Most likely, a cluster of highly shared sequence variants arose as a sequencing artifact. Investigators reported 150 to 200 TCR beta chains as tied to cytomegalovirus.

V lost 5 bases, J lost 7 bases, and 15 bases lay in between. The CDR3 has 15 residues. The germline gives CDR1 SGHAT, CDR2 FQDESV (reference sequence). As regards this clone: Its matching antigen is unknown.

The PCR had 60 Vbeta and 13 Jbeta primers. Profiled with immunoSEQ multiplex PCR; TCRdb holds only in-frame clones, not every one. The sample shows roughly 120,000 clones, 70% to 80% of them seen only once. The chain links TRBV11-1 to TRBJ1-6; the D gene is possibly TRBD1 (5 bases). The sequenced sample was PBMCs. This clonotype was obtained from a man younger than 30 in good health and CMV-seronegative. This chain's CDR3 is CASSPLGRLNSPLHF. The CDR3 DNA follows: TGTGCCAGCAGCCCCTTGGGGCGGCTAAATTCACCCCTCCACTTT.